This T cell receptor (beta chain) is from a study of a mutant IDH1 vaccine in newly diagnosed glioma. About the study: An approximately 62% male, approximately 40% female split and a mean age of roughly 37 years characterized treated patients. Most had both radiotherapy and temozolomide beforehand; others had only one.

The germline gives CDR1 ENHRY, CDR2 SYGVKD. This CDR3 has 13 amino acids. Trimming took 4 bases from V and 4 from J; bases not matched to a gene: 0. Assay: immunoSEQ multiplex PCR; the TCRdb copy retains only in-frame clones and omits some. The sample yields tens of thousands of clones, roughly 80% seen once. There are a few counts of this clone. The antigen is unknown. Noted time point: week 23, last vaccination. A single vaccine dose contained 300 ug of mutant IDH1 20-mer peptide, and topical imiquimod was used with it. This TCR was recovered from a woman under 30 with glioma. Specimen: PBMCs, collected from a glioma patient whose treatment included an IDH1 peptide vaccine. The V call is TRBV10-3, the J call TRBJ1-1; 10 bases match TRBD1. In DNA, the CDR3 is TGTGCCATCAGTGGGGACAGGGGCACTGAAGCTTTCTTT. This encodes CAISGDRGTEAFF.